A single sample gave rise to the 6 T cell receptor beta chains below, sequenced in a study of shared clonotypes between healthy human individuals. Method: immunoSEQ multiplex PCR; TCRdb's copy keeps in-frame clones and lacks some. The table records more than 550,000 clones, roughly 94% of them present only once. Terminally differentiated effector memory CD45RA+ cells were excluded by CCR7 positive selection of CD45RO-negative cells. Input material: naive CD8+ T cells sorted from blood. These receptors came from a man aged 25-45 years in good health.

This chain links TRBV15 with TRBJ1-1, with a tentative D call TRBD1 (5 bases). V dropped 5 bases and J dropped 0 bases, with 16 bases sitting between them. Germline lookup yields CDR1 LNHNV and CDR2 YYDKDF (reference sequence). CDR3 length: 16 residues. For the CDR3, the DNA is TGTGCCACCAGCGCGCCAGGGCCCACCTTGAACACTGAAGCTTTCTTT. Translated, it gives CATSAPGPTLNTEAFF.

This chain uses TRBV11-2 with TRBJ2-2, with D possibly matching TRBD1 (5 bases). Trimming cost V 7 bases and J 7 bases, with 10 bases left between them. The germline V gene has CDR1 SGHAT and CDR2 FQNNGV. The CDR3 has 12 residues. CDR3 bases: TGTGCCAGCACCCTCAGGGTCGGGGAGCTGTTTTTT. It encodes CASTLRVGELFF.

CDR3 DNA sequence: TGTGCCAGCAGCTTTAGCGGGTCGTACGAGCAGTACTTC. Translation: CASSFSGSYEQYF. The chain links TRBV11-1 to TRBJ2-7, with 7 nucleotides matching TRBD2. J was trimmed by 4 bases and V by 3 bases; bases with no gene match: 3. The CDR3 contains 13 residues. Germline V CDR1 and CDR2: SGHAT, FQDESV (reference sequence).

The V gene is TRBV27, the J gene TRBJ2-3; 8 positions agree with TRBD1. Unmatched junction bases numbered 6, after V lost 7 bases and J lost 3 bases. This CDR3 contains 14 residues. The V gene's germline CDR1 is MNHEY and CDR2 SMNVEV (reference sequence). The CDR3 loop is CASKAGGGTDTQYF. The CDR3 bases are TGTGCCAGCAAGGCAGGGGGCGGGACAGATACGCAGTATTTT.

The chain carries TRBV12-2 and TRBJ2-7; TRBD2, the D gene given by the table, was not confirmed from the DNA. TRBV12-2 is flagged as a pseudogene. CDR3 length equals 19 residues. CDR3 region: CASRFYPPRPGANPYEQYF. CDR3 sequence (DNA): TGTGCAAGTCGCTTCTACCCTCCGCGGCCGGGAGCAAACCCCTACGAGCAGTACTTC.

This chain joins TRBV6-6 and TRBJ2-5; either TRBD1 or TRBD2 may fit D (5 bases each). This CDR3 is built from 15 residues. Trimming cost V 6 bases and J 0 bases, with 14 bases left between them. Germline-derived CDR1 and CDR2 are MNHNY and SVGAGI (reference sequence). The DNA of the CDR3 is TGTGCCAGCAGCCCTTACGTGGGGGACCAAGAGACCCAGTACTTC. Its protein product is CASSPYVGDQETQYF.